The T cell receptor beta chain under discussion was sequenced for a study of T cell responses to AZD1222 COVID-19 vaccine. General study findings and limits: Seropositive AZD1222 recipients at baseline numbered only 6 or 7. The study found Spike-specific TCR breadth and depth rose after two AZD1222 doses. White British ancestry dominated among donors, who included more females, and clonal diversity was possibly underestimated.

Assay used: immunoSEQ multiplex PCR; TCRdb lists only in-frame clones, some missing. The sample shows about 130,000 clones, approximately 84% of them seen only once. The V gene lost 6 bases and the J gene lost 4 bases, with 16 bases spanning the gap. Per the germline V gene, CDR1 is MDHEN and CDR2 is SYDVKM. The CDR3 runs 15 residues. Regarding this clone: Antigen: not known.

The receptor was derived from an adult in good health. The sample was peripheral blood, taken on day 0 of AZD1222 vaccination. The chain has TRBV28 and TRBJ1-3; D perhaps matches TRBD1 (5 bases). The DNA of the CDR3 is TGTGCCAGCAGGGTGGGGGGTGATCCCGGAAACACCATATATTTT. It encodes CASRVGGDPGNTIYF.